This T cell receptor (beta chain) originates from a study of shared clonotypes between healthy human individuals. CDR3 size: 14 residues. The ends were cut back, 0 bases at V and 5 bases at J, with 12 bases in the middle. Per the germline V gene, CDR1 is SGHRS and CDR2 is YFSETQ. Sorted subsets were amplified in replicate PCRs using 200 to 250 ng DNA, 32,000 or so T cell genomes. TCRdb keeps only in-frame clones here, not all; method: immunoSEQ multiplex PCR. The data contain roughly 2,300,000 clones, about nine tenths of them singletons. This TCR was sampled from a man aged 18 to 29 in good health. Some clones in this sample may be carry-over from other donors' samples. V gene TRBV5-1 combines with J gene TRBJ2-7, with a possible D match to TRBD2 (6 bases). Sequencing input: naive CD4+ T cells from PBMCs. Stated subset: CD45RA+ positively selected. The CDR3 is CASSLGPGENEQYF. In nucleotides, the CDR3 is TGCGCCAGCAGCTTGGGTCCGGGGGAGAACGAGCAGTACTTC. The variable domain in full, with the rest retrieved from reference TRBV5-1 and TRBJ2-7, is KAGVTQTPRYLIKTRGQQVTLSCSPISGHRSVSWYQQTPGQGLQFLFEYFSETQRNKGNFPGRFSGRQFSNSRSEMNVSTLELGDSALYLCASSLGPGENEQYFGPGTRLTVT.